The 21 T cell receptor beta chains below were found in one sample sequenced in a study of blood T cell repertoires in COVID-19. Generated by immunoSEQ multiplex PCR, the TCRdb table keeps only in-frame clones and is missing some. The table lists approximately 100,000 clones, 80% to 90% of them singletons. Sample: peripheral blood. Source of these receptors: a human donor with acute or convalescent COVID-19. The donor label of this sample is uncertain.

Written as DNA, the CDR3 is TGTGCCAGCACCGAGAGGGAGGTCGGGGAGCTGTTTTTT. Translating gives CASTEREVGELFF. V gene TRBV6-5 combines with J gene TRBJ2-2; D may be TRBD2 (6 bases). Trimming took off 7 bases at V and 7 bases at J, with 13 bases between the two ends. The V gene's germline CDR1 is MNHEY and CDR2 SVGAGI. This CDR3 contains 13 residues.

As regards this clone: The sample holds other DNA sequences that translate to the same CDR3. The CDR3 coding sequence is TGTGCCAGCAGTTTTGGCCAAGGGAGGGAAAAACTGTTTTTT. The encoded protein is CASSFGQGREKLFF. The chain is built from TRBV28 and TRBJ1-4; unclear D gene. V was pared by 3 bases and J by 8 bases, with 13 bases between. Germline V lookup: CDR1 MDHEN, CDR2 SYDVKM. This CDR3 has 14 residues.

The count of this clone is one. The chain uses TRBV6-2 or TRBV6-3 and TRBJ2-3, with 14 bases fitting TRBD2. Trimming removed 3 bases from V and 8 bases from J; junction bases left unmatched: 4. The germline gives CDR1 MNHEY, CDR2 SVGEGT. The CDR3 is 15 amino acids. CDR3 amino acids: CASSYQGLAGATQYF. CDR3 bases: TGTGCCAGCAGTTATCAGGGACTAGCGGGAGCTACGCAGTATTTT.

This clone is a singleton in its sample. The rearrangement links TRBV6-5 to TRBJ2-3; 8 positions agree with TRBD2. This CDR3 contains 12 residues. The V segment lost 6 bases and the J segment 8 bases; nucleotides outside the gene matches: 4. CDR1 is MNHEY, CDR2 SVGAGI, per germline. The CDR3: CASSPGRGTQYF. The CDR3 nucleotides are TGTGCCAGCAGCCCCGGGAGGGGTACGCAGTATTTT.

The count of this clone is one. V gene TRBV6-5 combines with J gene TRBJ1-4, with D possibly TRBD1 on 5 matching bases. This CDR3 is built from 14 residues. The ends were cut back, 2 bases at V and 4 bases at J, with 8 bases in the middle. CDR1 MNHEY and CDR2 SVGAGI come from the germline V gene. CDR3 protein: CASSYGAFNEKLFF. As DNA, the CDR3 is TGTGCCAGCAGTTACGGGGCTTTTAATGAAAAACTGTTTTTT.

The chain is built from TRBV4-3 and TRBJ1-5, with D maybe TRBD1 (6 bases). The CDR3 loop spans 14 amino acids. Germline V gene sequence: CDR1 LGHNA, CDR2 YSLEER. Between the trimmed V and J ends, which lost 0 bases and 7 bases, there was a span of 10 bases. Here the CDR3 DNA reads TGCGCCAGCAGCCAAGAACCTCAGGGGCAGCCCCAGCATTTT. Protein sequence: CASSQEPQGQPQHF.

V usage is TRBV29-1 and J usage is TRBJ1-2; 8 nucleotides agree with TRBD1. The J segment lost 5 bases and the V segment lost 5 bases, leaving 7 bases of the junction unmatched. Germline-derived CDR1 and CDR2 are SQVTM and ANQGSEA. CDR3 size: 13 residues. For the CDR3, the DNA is TGCAGCGTTACAGCGGGACAGGTTTATGGCTACACCTTC. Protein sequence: CSVTAGQVYGYTF.

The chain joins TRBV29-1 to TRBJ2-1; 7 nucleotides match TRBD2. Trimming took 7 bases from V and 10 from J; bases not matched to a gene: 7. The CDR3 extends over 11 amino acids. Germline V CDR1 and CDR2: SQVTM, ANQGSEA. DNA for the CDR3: TGCAGCGACGCCTTGGGGGGGGAGCAGTTCTTC. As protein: CSDALGGEQFF.

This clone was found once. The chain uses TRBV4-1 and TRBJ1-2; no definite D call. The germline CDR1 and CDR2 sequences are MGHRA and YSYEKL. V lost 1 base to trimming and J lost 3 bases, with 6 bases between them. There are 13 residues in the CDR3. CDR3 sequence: CASSQVGDYGYTF. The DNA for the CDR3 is TGCGCCAGCAGCCAAGTGGGCGACTATGGCTACACCTTC.

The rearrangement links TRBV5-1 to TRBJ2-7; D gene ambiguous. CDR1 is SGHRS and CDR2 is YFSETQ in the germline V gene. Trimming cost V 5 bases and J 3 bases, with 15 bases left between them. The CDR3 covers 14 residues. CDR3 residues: CASSPILADYEQYF. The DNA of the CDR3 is TGCGCCAGCAGTCCCATCTTAGCCGACTACGAGCAGTACTTC.

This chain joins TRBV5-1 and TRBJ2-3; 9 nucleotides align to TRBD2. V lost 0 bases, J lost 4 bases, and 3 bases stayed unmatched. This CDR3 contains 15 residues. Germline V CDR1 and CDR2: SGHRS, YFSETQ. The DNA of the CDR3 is TGCGCCAGCAGCTTGGCGGGACTAGCTTCAGATACGCAGTATTTT. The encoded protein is CASSLAGLASDTQYF.

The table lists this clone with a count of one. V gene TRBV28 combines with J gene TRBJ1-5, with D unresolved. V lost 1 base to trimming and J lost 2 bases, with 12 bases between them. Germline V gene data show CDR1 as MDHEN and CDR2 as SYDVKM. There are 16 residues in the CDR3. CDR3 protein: CASSLSHGGRNQPQHF. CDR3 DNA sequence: TGTGCCAGCAGTTTATCCCATGGAGGACGCAATCAGCCCCAGCATTTT.

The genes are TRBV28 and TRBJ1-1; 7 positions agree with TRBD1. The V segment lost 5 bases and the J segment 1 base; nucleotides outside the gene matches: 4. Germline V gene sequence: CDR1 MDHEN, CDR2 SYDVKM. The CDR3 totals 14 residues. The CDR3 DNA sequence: TGTGCCAGCAGTGGCGGGACAGCGAACACTGAAGCTTTCTTT. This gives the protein CASSGGTANTEAFF.

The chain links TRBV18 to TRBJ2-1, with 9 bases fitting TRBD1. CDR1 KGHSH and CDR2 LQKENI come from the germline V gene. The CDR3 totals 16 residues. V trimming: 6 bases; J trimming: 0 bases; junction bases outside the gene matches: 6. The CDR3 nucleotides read TGTGCCAGCTCTGCCGGGACAGGGAGCTCCTACAATGAGCAGTTCTTC. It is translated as CASSAGTGSSYNEQFF.

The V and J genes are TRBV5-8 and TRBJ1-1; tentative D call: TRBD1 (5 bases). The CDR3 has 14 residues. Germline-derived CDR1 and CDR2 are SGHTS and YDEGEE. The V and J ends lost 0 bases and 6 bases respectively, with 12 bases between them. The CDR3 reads CASSLGDSIPEAFF. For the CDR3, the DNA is TGTGCCAGCAGCTTGGGGGACTCAATTCCTGAAGCTTTCTTT.

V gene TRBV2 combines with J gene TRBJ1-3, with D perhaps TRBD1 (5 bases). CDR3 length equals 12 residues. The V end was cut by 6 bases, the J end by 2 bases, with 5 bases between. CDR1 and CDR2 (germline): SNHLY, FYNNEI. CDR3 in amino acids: CASRGPGNTIYF. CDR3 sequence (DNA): TGTGCCAGCAGGGGGCCTGGAAACACCATATATTTT.

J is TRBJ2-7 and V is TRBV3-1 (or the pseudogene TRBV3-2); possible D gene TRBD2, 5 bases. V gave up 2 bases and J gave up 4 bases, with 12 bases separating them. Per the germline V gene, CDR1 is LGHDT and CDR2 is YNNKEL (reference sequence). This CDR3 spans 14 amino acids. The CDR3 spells CASSQRAEDYEQYF. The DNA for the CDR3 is TGTGCCAGCAGCCAACGGGCGGAGGATTACGAGCAGTACTTC.

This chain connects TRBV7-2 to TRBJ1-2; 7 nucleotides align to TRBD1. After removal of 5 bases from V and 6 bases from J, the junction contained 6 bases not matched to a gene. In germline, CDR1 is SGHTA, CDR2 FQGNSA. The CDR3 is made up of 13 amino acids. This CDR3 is CASSQGQRNGYTF. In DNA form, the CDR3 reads TGTGCCAGCAGCCAGGGACAGAGGAATGGCTACACCTTC.

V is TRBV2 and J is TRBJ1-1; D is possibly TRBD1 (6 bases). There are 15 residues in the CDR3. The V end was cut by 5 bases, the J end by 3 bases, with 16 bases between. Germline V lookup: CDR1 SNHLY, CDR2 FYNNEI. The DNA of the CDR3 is TGTGCCAGCAGTACCCGAATAAACAGGGACACTGAAGCTTTCTTT. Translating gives CASSTRINRDTEAFF.

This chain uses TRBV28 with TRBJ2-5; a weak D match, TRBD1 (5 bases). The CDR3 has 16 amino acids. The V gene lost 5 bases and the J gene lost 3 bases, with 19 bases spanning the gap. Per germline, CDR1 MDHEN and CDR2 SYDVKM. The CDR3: CASSPRWGSAEETQYF. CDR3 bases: TGTGCCAGCAGTCCACGATGGGGCAGCGCTGAAGAGACCCAGTACTTC. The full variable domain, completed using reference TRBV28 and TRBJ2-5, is DVKVTQSSRYLVKRTGEKVFLECVQDMDHENMFWYRQDPGLGLRLIYFSYDVKMKEKGDIPEGYSVSREKKERFSLILESASTNQTSMYLCASSPRWGSAEETQYFGPGTRLLVL.

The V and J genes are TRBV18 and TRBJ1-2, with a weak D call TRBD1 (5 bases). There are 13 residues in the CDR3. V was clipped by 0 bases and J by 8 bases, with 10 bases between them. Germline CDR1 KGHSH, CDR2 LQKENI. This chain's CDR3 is CASSPPTREGYTF. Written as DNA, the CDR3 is TGTGCCAGCTCACCACCAACCAGGGAAGGCTACACCTTC.